The 30 T cell receptor beta chains below come from one sample, sequenced in a study of T cell repertoires in chronic hepatitis B. The protocol was immunoSEQ multiplex PCR, while the TCRdb copy is restricted to in-frame clones and leaves out a portion. This table has approximately 160 clones, about 80% appearing once. The sequencing input was HBV core (core195) epitope-specific CD8+ T cells from PBMCs. The receptor set was obtained from a human donor with chronic hepatitis B virus infection.

This clone was observed a single time. This chain uses TRBV27 with TRBJ1-1; no clear D. Per germline, CDR1 MNHEY and CDR2 SMNVEV (reference sequence). CDR3 length: 14 residues. The germline V and J ends were trimmed by 2 bases and 1 base, with 8 bases remaining between them. The CDR3 bases are TGTGCCAGCAGTTTAGGCAGTCCGAACACTGAAGCTTTCTTT. Protein: CASSLGSPNTEAFF.

This chain connects TRBV2 to TRBJ2-1; 10 positions agree with TRBD2. The J segment lost 5 bases and the V segment lost 10 bases, leaving 8 bases of the junction unmatched. The CDR3 has 14 residues. Germline V lookup: CDR1 SNHLY, CDR2 FYNNEI. The CDR3 region has the DNA TGTGCCATCGAGACTAGCGGGCAAGACAATGAGCAGTTCTTC. This codes for CAIETSGQDNEQFF.

The chain couples TRBV19 to TRBJ1-1; D is unclear. The germline gives CDR1 LNHDA, CDR2 SQIVND (reference sequence). The CDR3 is 19 residues long. V was trimmed by 3 bases and J by 5 bases, leaving 28 bases between them. The CDR3 sequence: CASSISSDENSWAGTEAFF. Written as DNA, the CDR3 is TGTGCCAGTAGTATCTCATCCGACGAGAACTCTTGGGCGGGGACTGAAGCTTTCTTT.

This rearrangement joins TRBV28 to TRBJ1-4; tentative D call: TRBD1 (5 bases). Germline assignment: CDR1 MDHEN and CDR2 SYDVKM. The CDR3 spans 14 residues. V was trimmed by 9 bases and J by 7 bases, leaving 18 bases between them. In DNA form, the CDR3 reads TGTGCCAGTGGCCCCGGGACGGAGAGTGAAAAACTGTTTTTT. Its protein product is CASGPGTESEKLFF.

This chain joins TRBV13 and TRBJ2-1; D gene uncertain. With 6 bases removed from V and 0 bases from J, the gap between germline ends came to 12 bases. Per the germline V gene, CDR1 is PRHDT and CDR2 is FYEKMQ (reference sequence). CDR3 length: 15 residues. The CDR3 nucleotides read TGTGCCAGCAGTTCCGCCGGAGTCTCCTACAATGAGCAGTTCTTC. Its translation is CASSSAGVSYNEQFF.

Relative to its sample, this clone is hyperexpanded. The genes are TRBV15 and TRBJ2-5; TRBD2 matches 8 bases. Germline CDR1 is LNHNV and CDR2 is YYDKDF (reference sequence). The CDR3 consists of 13 residues. J lost 4 bases, V lost 2 bases, and 0 bases had no gene match. Here the CDR3 reads CATSRLAGETQYF. Written as DNA, the CDR3 is TGTGCCACCAGCAGACTAGCGGGAGAGACCCAGTACTTC.

Of note for this clone: Additional DNA sequences in this sample encode the identical CDR3. This chain uses TRBV30 with TRBJ1-1; D not resolved. Germline CDR1 is GTSNPN and CDR2 is SVGIG (reference sequence). The CDR3 is made up of 12 amino acids. In DNA, the CDR3 is TGTGCGGAAGGACGGTTAAACACCGAGGCTTTCTTT. As protein: CAEGRLNTEAFF.

The table lists this clone with a count of one. This chain joins TRBV7-8 and TRBJ2-6; D is uncertain. In germline, CDR1 is SGHVS, CDR2 FQNEAQ. Trimming pared 7 bases from V and 4 bases from J, leaving 11 bases between. This CDR3 region has 14 residues. Written as DNA, the CDR3 is TGTGCCAGCAACCCCTCGGACGGGGCCAACGTCCTGACTTTC. Protein: CASNPSDGANVLTF.

The rearrangement uses TRBV12-5 and TRBJ1-2; tentative D call: TRBD1 (5 bases). This CDR3 has 15 amino acids. Germline V gives CDR1 LGHNT, CDR2 FRNRAP. The V and J ends lost 5 bases and 4 bases respectively, with 17 bases between them. The CDR3 coding sequence is TGTGCTAGTGGTGAATGGCAGGGAAAGACCTATGGCTACACCTTC. Translating gives CASGEWQGKTYGYTF. The complete variable domain, with remaining parts taken from reference TRBV12-5 and TRBJ1-2, reads DARVTQTPRHKVTEMGQEVTMRCQPILGHNTVFWYRQTMMQGLELLAYFRNRAPLDDSGMPKDRFSAEMPDATLATLKIQPSEPRDSAVYFCASGEWQGKTYGYTFGSGTRLTVV.

In nucleotides, the CDR3 is TGTGCCAGCTTTCCCGGGTGGGACAGGGCATTCAATGAGCAGTTCTTC. Amino acid sequence: CASFPGWDRAFNEQFF. This sequence joins TRBV28 and TRBJ2-1; 9 bases agree with TRBD1. J gave up 6 bases and V 8 bases, and 14 bases lay outside the gene matches. CDR1 is MDHEN, CDR2 SYDVKM, per germline. The length of the CDR3 is 16 residues.

The chain carries TRBV28 and TRBJ2-3; D is perhaps TRBD1 or TRBD2 (6 bases each). The CDR3 has 12 amino acids. The V and J ends lost 10 bases and 5 bases respectively, with 13 bases between them. Germline V CDR1 and CDR2: MDHEN, SYDVKM. The DNA for the CDR3 is TGTGCCACCTCAGGGGAGGAAGATACGCAGTATTTT. The encoded protein is CATSGEEDTQYF.

The chain links TRBV13 to TRBJ2-5; D unresolved. There are 14 residues in the CDR3. Between the trimmed V and J ends, which lost 1 base and 0 bases, there was a span of 6 bases. CDR1 and CDR2 from the germline V gene are PRHDT and FYEKMQ (reference sequence). The CDR3 region is CASSLALYQETQYF. Written as DNA, the CDR3 is TGTGCCAGCAGCTTAGCTCTGTACCAAGAGACCCAGTACTTC.

The rearrangement joins TRBV6-4 to TRBJ2-3; 11 positions agree with TRBD2. Germline CDR1 reads MRHNA; CDR2 reads SNTAGT. The CDR3 consists of 14 residues. V trimming: 6 bases; J trimming: 4 bases; junction bases outside the gene matches: 3. The DNA of the CDR3 is TGTGCCAGCAGGACTAGCGGGGAGTCAGATACGCAGTATTTT. This gives the protein CASRTSGESDTQYF.

The rearrangement links TRBV19 to TRBJ2-7; D perhaps matches TRBD2 (5 bases). The V gene's germline CDR1 is LNHDA and CDR2 SQIVND (reference sequence). The CDR3 is 12 amino acids. Trimming shortened V by 2 bases and J by 6 bases, and 8 bases separated the two germline ends. This CDR3 reads CASSIYGGEQYF. The CDR3 nucleotides read TGTGCCAGTAGTATATACGGAGGCGAGCAGTACTTC.

This rearrangement joins TRBV10-1 to TRBJ2-3; D unresolved. Trimming removed 3 bases from V and 8 bases from J, with 9 bases in between. The CDR3 length is 12 residues. The germline V gene has CDR1 WNHNN and CDR2 SYGVQD (reference sequence). CDR3 in DNA: TGCGCCAGCAGTGATGATTACGGTACGCAGTATTTT. It is translated as CASSDDYGTQYF.

The chain links TRBV7-2 to TRBJ1-2; 10 bases map to TRBD1. Germline CDR1 reads SGHTA; CDR2 reads FQGNSA. The junction had 3 bases not matched to a gene; V was cut back by 3 bases and J by 5 bases. This CDR3 has 14 amino acids. The CDR3 bases are TGTGCCAGCAGCTTGAGGACAGGGGGATATGGCTACACCTTC. Translating gives CASSLRTGGYGYTF.

This clone appeared a single time. The chain joins TRBV30 to TRBJ1-2; D remains unclear. Trimming shortened V by 4 bases and J by 4 bases, and 10 bases separated the two germline ends. Germline V gene lookup returns CDR1 GTSNPN and CDR2 SVGIG (reference sequence). The CDR3 spans 12 residues. The CDR3 region has the DNA TGTGCCTGGATACAGCCTTTCTATGGCTACACCTTC. Protein product: CAWIQPFYGYTF.

This chain connects TRBV9 to TRBJ1-2, with 8 positions matching TRBD1. Germline values: CDR1 SGDLS, CDR2 YYNGEE. V gave up 3 bases and J gave up 3 bases; unmatched junction bases: 7. The CDR3 is 15 amino acids. This chain's CDR3 is CASSGNKQGDYGYTF. CDR3 in DNA: TGTGCCAGCAGCGGGAACAAACAGGGGGACTATGGCTACACCTTC.

Remarks on this clone: Other DNA sequences in the same sample also yield this CDR3. The J gene is TRBJ2-5, the V gene TRBV27; possibly TRBD1 for D (6 bases). Trimming stripped 1 base from V and 3 bases from J, with 9 bases between. This CDR3 region has 14 residues. In germline, CDR1 is MNHEY, CDR2 SMNVEV (reference sequence). CDR3 sequence reads: CASSLYTGKETQYF. CDR3 nucleotides: TGTGCCAGCAGTTTATATACAGGGAAAGAGACCCAGTACTTC.

This chain joins TRBV19 and TRBJ1-5; D remains unclear. The CDR3 runs 13 residues. With 1 base removed from V and 7 bases from J, the gap between germline ends came to 8 bases. CDR1 is LNHDA, CDR2 SQIVND, per germline (reference sequence). The CDR3, as DNA: TGTGCCAGTAGTATAGTAGAGGGACAGCCCCAGCATTTT. As protein: CASSIVEGQPQHF.

The chain has TRBV10-3 and TRBJ2-1; D gene unclear. This CDR3 has 12 residues. Germline assignment: CDR1 ENHRY and CDR2 SYGVKD. Trimming shortened V by 2 bases and J by 7 bases, and 6 bases separated the two germline ends. The CDR3 sequence is CAISELENEQFF. The CDR3 region has the DNA TGTGCCATCAGTGAGCTTGAGAATGAGCAGTTCTTC.

This clone was counted between two and nine times. V usage is TRBV19 and J usage is TRBJ1-1, with a weak D call TRBD1 (5 bases). Germline V CDR1 and CDR2: LNHDA, SQIVND (reference sequence). With 5 bases removed from V and 0 bases from J, the gap between germline ends came to 13 bases. The length of the CDR3 is 15 residues. The CDR3, as DNA: TGTGCCAGTAGTTCTTACAGGAGCGTGAACACTGAAGCTTTCTTT. This codes for CASSSYRSVNTEAFF.

The chain is built from TRBV7-9 and TRBJ2-7; D possibly corresponds to TRBD2 (6 bases). CDR3 length: 12 residues. The germline V gene has CDR1 SEHNR and CDR2 FQNEAQ (reference sequence). V lost 4 bases, J lost 3 bases, and 7 bases lay in between. The CDR3, as DNA: TGTGCCAGCAGCTCGGACTACTACGAGCAGTACTTC. As protein: CASSSDYYEQYF.

This chain uses TRBV10-2 with TRBJ1-1, with unresolved D. The CDR3 sequence is 14 residues long. V lost 8 bases, J lost 3 bases, and 16 bases lay in between. CDR1 is WSHSY, CDR2 SAAADI, per germline. In DNA, the CDR3 is TGCGCCAGCTACTTTGGGGTGGGTTACACTGAAGCTTTCTTT. Amino acid sequence: CASYFGVGYTEAFF.

This CDR3 reads CASSFKSTGQGIGYTF. In DNA form, the CDR3 reads TGCGCCAGCAGCTTCAAGAGTACGGGACAGGGGATTGGCTACACCTTC. The gene calls are TRBV4-1 and TRBJ1-2; 10 bases align to TRBD1. V gave up 5 bases and J gave up 7 bases; unmatched junction bases: 13. The CDR3 extends over 16 amino acids. The germline CDR1 and CDR2 sequences are MGHRA and YSYEKL.

The V call is TRBV19, the J call TRBJ2-1, with no clear D. The CDR3 has 13 residues. CDR1 is LNHDA, CDR2 SQIVND, per germline (reference sequence). V was cut by 9 bases and J by 1 base, with 10 bases left in between. The CDR3 loop reads CASGDPSYNEQFF. CDR3 bases: TGTGCCAGCGGCGACCCTTCCTACAATGAGCAGTTCTTC.

This chain connects TRBV10-1 to TRBJ2-7; TRBD1 or TRBD2 may be the D gene (5 bases each). V was pared by 2 bases and J by 6 bases, with 8 bases between. This CDR3 comprises 12 residues. The germline gives CDR1 WNHNN, CDR2 SYGVQD (reference sequence). The CDR3 spells CASSEEGREQYF. As DNA, the CDR3 is TGCGCCAGCAGTGAGGAGGGGCGCGAGCAGTACTTC.

CDR3 loop: CASSWGDEQYF. DNA for the CDR3: TGTGCCAGCAGTTGGGGGGACGAGCAGTACTTC. This chain uses TRBV13 with TRBJ2-7; a weak D match, TRBD2 (6 bases). V shed 6 bases and J shed 5 bases, with 8 bases lying between them. The CDR3 length is 11 residues. The germline CDR1 and CDR2 sequences are PRHDT and FYEKMQ (reference sequence).

V is TRBV13 and J is TRBJ2-2; D not certain. The CDR3 has 14 amino acids. Germline V CDR1 and CDR2: PRHDT, FYEKMQ (reference sequence). The germline V and J ends were trimmed by 0 bases and 1 base, with 3 bases remaining between them. The DNA for the CDR3 is TGTGCCAGCAGCTTAGGACAGAACACCGGGGAGCTGTTTTTT. This gives the protein CASSLGQNTGELFF.

The V gene is TRBV6-5, the J gene TRBJ1-1; 9 bases agree with TRBD1. The length of the CDR3 is 15 residues. Per germline, CDR1 MNHEY and CDR2 SVGAGI. The trim removed 4 bases at V and 6 bases at J, leaving 9 bases unmatched. The CDR3: CASSSPSGTGPEAFF. CDR3 nucleotides: TGTGCCAGCAGTTCTCCCTCCGGGACAGGGCCTGAAGCTTTCTTT.